These T cell receptor beta chains were read from a single sample in a study of sequential checkpoint blockade in melanoma. Assay: immunoSEQ multiplex PCR; the TCRdb copy retains only in-frame clones and omits some. The sample records about 27,000 clones, 77% being singletons. The sequenced sample was CD8+ T cells sorted from blood (inferred from file names), obtained from a patient given nivolumab and ipilimumab in sequence. All receptors derive from a human donor with melanoma. The CDR3 runs from the conserved cysteine through the conserved F or W. D genes are given only for firm matches. Size is stated for part of the rows, as once, few or many counts, or as a class when the clone is expanded.

clone size: NA; J gene: TRBJ1-2; V gene: TRBV28; D gene: TRBD1; CDR3 DNA: TGTGCCAGCAGTCTAGGGACAGTCTATGGCTACACCTTC; CDR3 protein: CASSLGTVYGYTF
clone size: NA; J gene: TRBJ2-1; V gene: TRBV30; D gene: NA; CDR3 DNA: TGTGCCTGGAGTGTACAATTCCGGGGCAATGAGCAGTTCTTC; CDR3 protein: CAWSVQFRGNEQFF
clone size: few; J gene: TRBJ1-4; V gene: TRBV19; D gene: NA; CDR3 DNA: TGTGCCGGCCCCGGTGGAGGGACTAATGAAAAACTGTTTTTT; CDR3 protein: CAGPGGGTNEKLFF
clone size: NA; J gene: TRBJ2-7; V gene: TRBV6-1; D gene: TRBD1; CDR3 DNA: TGTGCCAGCAGTGCCAGGGGGTTGAGGTCCTACGAGCAGTACTTC; CDR3 protein: CASSARGLRSYEQYF
clone size: NA; J gene: TRBJ2-5; V gene: TRBV19; D gene: NA; CDR3 DNA: TGTGCCAGTAGTATAAGTGGGGAGGAGACCCAGTACTTC; CDR3 protein: CASSISGEETQYF
clone size: NA; J gene: TRBJ2-7; V gene: TRBV10-3; D gene: NA; CDR3 DNA: TGTGCCATCAGTGAGTCACAGGCAACAGGAGACGAGCAGTACTTC; CDR3 protein: CAISESQATGDEQYF
clone size: NA; J gene: TRBJ1-5; V gene: TRBV4-1; D gene: NA; CDR3 DNA: TGCGCCAGCAGCCAGGGGGCTGGTCAGCCCCAGCATTTT; CDR3 protein: CASSQGAGQPQHF
clone size: NA; J gene: TRBJ2-1; V gene: TRBV9; D gene: NA; CDR3 DNA: TGTGCCAGCAGAGTAGGACTGGGTCCTTACAATGAGCAGTTCTTC; CDR3 protein: CASRVGLGPYNEQFF
clone size: few; J gene: TRBJ2-3; V gene: TRBV7-6; D gene: TRBD2; CDR3 DNA: TGTGCCAGCAGCTTAGTCGGGGGGGCCGCAGATACGCAGTATTTT; CDR3 protein: CASSLVGGAADTQYF
clone size: once; J gene: TRBJ2-1; V gene: TRBV6-6; D gene: TRBD2; CDR3 DNA: TGTGCCAGCAGTCCACTAGCGGGTTTATACAATGAGCAGTTCTTC; CDR3 protein: CASSPLAGLYNEQFF
clone size: NA; J gene: TRBJ1-1; V gene: TRBV4-2; D gene: NA; CDR3 DNA: TGTGCCAGCAGCCAAGGGTCTGGGGGGACTGAAGCTTTCTTT; CDR3 protein: CASSQGSGGTEAFF
clone size: NA; J gene: TRBJ1-4; V gene: TRBV2; D gene: TRBD1; CDR3 DNA: TGTGCCAGCAGAGACAGGGGGCTCGGTGAAAAACTGTTTTTT; CDR3 protein: CASRDRGLGEKLFF
clone size: NA; J gene: TRBJ2-5; V gene: TRBV7-9; D gene: NA; CDR3 DNA: TGTGCCAGCAGCTCAGGGGTTCAGGAGACCCAGTACTTC; CDR3 protein: CASSSGVQETQYF
clone size: NA; J gene: TRBJ2-1; V gene: TRBV5-6; D gene: NA; CDR3 DNA: TGTGCCAGCAGCTTGTATCATGAGCAGTTCTTC; CDR3 protein: CASSLYHEQFF
clone size: once; J gene: TRBJ2-3; V gene: TRBV13; D gene: NA; CDR3 DNA: TGTGCCAGCAGCTTAGCTAGAGCAGATACGCAGTATTTT; CDR3 protein: CASSLARADTQYF
clone size: NA; J gene: TRBJ2-3; V gene: TRBV10-2; D gene: TRBD2; CDR3 DNA: TGCGCCAGCAGTGAAGGGCTAGCGGGGGGCGATACGCAGTATTTT; CDR3 protein: CASSEGLAGGDTQYF
clone size: NA; J gene: TRBJ2-5; V gene: TRBV11-2; D gene: NA; CDR3 DNA: TGTGCCAGCAGCGGTCAGGGGGGACGGGAGACCCAGTACTTC; CDR3 protein: CASSGQGGRETQYF
clone size: NA; J gene: TRBJ1-5; V gene: TRBV19; D gene: NA; CDR3 DNA: TGTGCCAGTAGTATAGACTGGACAGAGAGTAGCAATCAGCCCCAGCATTTT; CDR3 protein: CASSIDWTESSNQPQHF
clone size: NA; J gene: TRBJ2-7; V gene: TRBV19; D gene: NA; CDR3 DNA: TGTGCCAGTAGTATCACGGCGGGGCGGGAGCAGTACTTC; CDR3 protein: CASSITAGREQYF
clone size: NA; J gene: TRBJ2-1; V gene: TRBV2; D gene: TRBD1; CDR3 DNA: TGTGCCAGCAGCGAATTGGGACAGGGGGTCAATGAGCAGTTCTTC; CDR3 protein: CASSELGQGVNEQFF
clone size: NA; J gene: TRBJ2-5; V gene: TRBV7-7; D gene: TRBD2; CDR3 DNA: TGTGCCAGCAGCCGACGTCTAGCGGGGGGGCCCGAGGAGACCCAGTACTTC; CDR3 protein: CASSRRLAGGPEETQYF
clone size: once; J gene: TRBJ2-1; V gene: TRBV9; D gene: TRBD1; CDR3 DNA: TGTGCCAGCAGCGTAGAGGGGACAGGGATCGATGAGCAGTTCTTC; CDR3 protein: CASSVEGTGIDEQFF
clone size: NA; J gene: TRBJ1-5; V gene: TRBV5-8; D gene: NA; CDR3 DNA: TGTGCCAGCAGCAGTACAGAGTATAGCAATCAGCCCCAGCATTTT; CDR3 protein: CASSSTEYSNQPQHF
clone size: few; J gene: TRBJ2-5; V gene: TRBV19; D gene: TRBD2; CDR3 DNA: TGTGCCAGTAGTAGGGATCTAGCGGGGGGAAACCAAGAGACCCAGTACTTC; CDR3 protein: CASSRDLAGGNQETQYF
clone size: few; J gene: TRBJ2-7; V gene: TRBV19; D gene: TRBD2; CDR3 DNA: TGTGCCAGTAGTCCCGGGACTAACTACGAGCAGTACTTC; CDR3 protein: CASSPGTNYEQYF
clone size: NA; J gene: TRBJ1-5; V gene: TRBV6-5; D gene: NA; CDR3 DNA: TGTGCCAGCAGTTACGCGGGGACGGGCCAGCCCCAGCATTTT; CDR3 protein: CASSYAGTGQPQHF
clone size: NA; J gene: TRBJ2-7; V gene: TRBV5-6; D gene: NA; CDR3 DNA: TGTGCCAGCAGCTTGGGACTATACTCCTACGAGCAGTACTTC; CDR3 protein: CASSLGLYSYEQYF